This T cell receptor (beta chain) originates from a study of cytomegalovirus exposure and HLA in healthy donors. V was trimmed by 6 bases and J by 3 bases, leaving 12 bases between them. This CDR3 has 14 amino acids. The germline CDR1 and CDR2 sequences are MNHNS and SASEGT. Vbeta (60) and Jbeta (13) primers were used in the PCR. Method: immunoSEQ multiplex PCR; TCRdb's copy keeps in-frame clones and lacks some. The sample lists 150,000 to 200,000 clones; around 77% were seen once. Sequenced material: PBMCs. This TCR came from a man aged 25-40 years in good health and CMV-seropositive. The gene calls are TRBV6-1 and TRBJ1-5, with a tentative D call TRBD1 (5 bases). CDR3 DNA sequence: TGTGCCAGCAGCCTCGGAGGGGCCAATCAGCCCCAGCATTTT. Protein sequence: CASSLGGANQPQHF.